What follows are 2 T cell receptor beta chains derived from one specimen sequenced in a study of regulatory T cells in long-lasting Graves disease. Construction of the TCR beta libraries employed iRepertoire HTBI primers in conjunction with Arm-PCR of CDR3 regions. Using its own MiXCR run on the multiplex PCR reads, TCRdb lists one record per CDR3 protein. Of about 460,000 distinct CDR3 sequences listed, approximately 23% are singletons. Specified time point: persistent/refractory GD, antithyroid drugs over 5 years with positive TRAb. After RNA was extracted from PBMCs, the TCR library was made from it. Sample: peripheral blood mononuclear cells (PBMCs), taken when the disease was refractory, from a patient treated with antithyroid drugs. Source of these receptors: a female donor with Graves disease.

The gene calls are TRBV5-1 and TRBJ1-2; TRBD1 might be the D (6 bases). Trimming took 0 bases from V and 6 from J, leaving 9 bases between them. Germline assignment: CDR1 SGHRS and CDR2 YFSETQ. The CDR3 is 13 amino acids. CDR3 in amino acids: CASSLGGQNGYTF. The CDR3 DNA sequence: TGCGCCAGCAGCTTGGGGGGGCAAAATGGCTACACCTTC.

CDR3 nucleotide sequence: TGTGCCAGCAGTTCCATCGGGGAGACCCAGTACTTC. Protein product: CASSSIGETQYF. J is TRBJ2-5 and V is TRBV11-3; no clear D gene. The CDR3 extends over 12 amino acids. Germline CDR1 reads SGHNT; CDR2 reads YENEEA. Trimming removed 6 bases at V and 5 bases at J, with 10 bases between.